Given below is one T cell receptor (beta chain) in context. This sample is part of a study of T cell changes during pregnancy in multiple sclerosis. TCRdb's table, derived via immunoSEQ multiplex PCR, lists solely in-frame clones and lacks some. The table has 90,000 to 120,000 clones, just under 95% seen once. The clonotype originates from a female donor in good health, enrolled as a control in a pregnancy study. Specimen: peripheral blood, collected in the third trimester of pregnancy.

CDR3 amino acids: CASSQVLRAEAFF. The CDR3 nucleotides read TGTGCCAGCAGCCAAGTTTTACGCGCTGAAGCTTTCTTT. This rearrangement joins TRBV4-2 to TRBJ1-1, with D unclear. Germline V gene lookup returns CDR1 LGHNA and CDR2 YNFKEQ. The V end lost 1 base, the J end lost 6 bases, and 9 bases lay between the germline ends. The CDR3 has 13 amino acids.